This T cell receptor (beta chain) was sequenced during a study of blood T cell repertoires in COVID-19. Study at large: COVID-19 samples, acute and convalescent, were from the United States, Italy and Spain.

Authors' processing steps: Reference gene primer amplification gave nucleated cell count estimates. Assay: immunoSEQ multiplex PCR; the TCRdb copy retains only in-frame clones and omits some. The V and J calls and the clone size are those of that table, but D and trimming were determined from the DNA. The table lists about 180,000 clones, approximately 77% of them singletons. This CDR3 has 14 residues. This TCR was sampled from a woman of 80 years or more with active or convalescent COVID-19. Sequencing was done on a sample of peripheral blood. This sequence joins TRBV21-1 and TRBJ1-6. TRBV21-1 is listed as a pseudogene. The CDR3 region is CASSKGQNRSPLHF. CDR3 bases: TGTGCCAGCAGCAAAGGCCAAAATCGGTCACCCCTCCACTTT.